This T cell receptor beta chain appears in the sequencing data of a study of blood T cell repertoires in COVID-19. CDR1 is ENHRY, CDR2 SYGVKD, per germline. The ends lost 10 bases at V and 4 bases at J; junction bases unmatched: 12. This CDR3 comprises 14 residues. Assay used: immunoSEQ multiplex PCR; TCRdb lists only in-frame clones, some missing. This sample has over 150,000 clones, with around 85% found just once. This TCR derives from a woman in her 30s who had recovered from COVID-19. Sample: PBMCs or T cells enriched from blood (not recorded which). This chain links TRBV10-3 with TRBJ1-1; 7 bases align to TRBD1. The CDR3 protein is CATKLGTDRTEAFF. CDR3 bases: TGTGCCACCAAATTAGGGACAGACCGCACTGAAGCTTTCTTT.